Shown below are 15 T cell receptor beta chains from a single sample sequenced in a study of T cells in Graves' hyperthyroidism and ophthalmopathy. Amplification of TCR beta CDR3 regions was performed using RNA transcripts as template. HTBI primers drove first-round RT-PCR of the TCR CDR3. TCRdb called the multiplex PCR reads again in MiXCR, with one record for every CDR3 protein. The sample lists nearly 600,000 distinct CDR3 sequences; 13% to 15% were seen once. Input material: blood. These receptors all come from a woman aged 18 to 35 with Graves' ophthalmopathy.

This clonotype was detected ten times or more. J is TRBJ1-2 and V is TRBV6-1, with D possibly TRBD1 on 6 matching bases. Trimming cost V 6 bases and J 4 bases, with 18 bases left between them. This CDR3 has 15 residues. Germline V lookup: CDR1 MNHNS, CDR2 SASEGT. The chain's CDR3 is CASSHGAGALYGYTF. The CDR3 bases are TGTGCCAGCAGCCACGGAGCAGGGGCCCTCTATGGCTACACCTTC.

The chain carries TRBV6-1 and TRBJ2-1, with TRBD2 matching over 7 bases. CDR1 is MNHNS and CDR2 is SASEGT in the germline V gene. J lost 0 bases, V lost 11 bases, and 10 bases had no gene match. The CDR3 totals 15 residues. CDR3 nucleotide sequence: TGTGCCGCGAATGAGGGGACTAACTCCTACAATGAGCAGTTCTTC. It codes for CAANEGTNSYNEQFF.

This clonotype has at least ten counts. CDR3 in DNA: TGTGCCACCCAAGGTGGATATAGCACAGATACGCAGTATTTT. Translating it yields CATQGGYSTDTQYF. The V call is TRBV6-1, the J call TRBJ2-3; D uncertain. V lost 10 bases and J lost 0, with 14 bases in between. The CDR3 consists of 14 residues. Germline loops: CDR1 MNHNS, CDR2 SASEGT.

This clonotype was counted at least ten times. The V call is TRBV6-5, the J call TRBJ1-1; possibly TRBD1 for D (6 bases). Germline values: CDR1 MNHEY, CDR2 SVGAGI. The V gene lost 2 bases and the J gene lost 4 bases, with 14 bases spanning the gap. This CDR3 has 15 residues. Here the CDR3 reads CASSYGSTGSTEAFF. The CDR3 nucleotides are TGTGCCAGCAGTTACGGGAGCACAGGGAGCACTGAAGCTTTCTTT.

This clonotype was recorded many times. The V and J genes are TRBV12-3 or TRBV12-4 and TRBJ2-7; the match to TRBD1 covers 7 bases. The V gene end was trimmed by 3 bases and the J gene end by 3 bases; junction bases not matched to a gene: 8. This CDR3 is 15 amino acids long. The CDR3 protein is CASSFGTERGYEQYF. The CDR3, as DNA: TGTGCCAGCAGTTTCGGGACAGAGAGAGGCTACGAGCAGTACTTC.

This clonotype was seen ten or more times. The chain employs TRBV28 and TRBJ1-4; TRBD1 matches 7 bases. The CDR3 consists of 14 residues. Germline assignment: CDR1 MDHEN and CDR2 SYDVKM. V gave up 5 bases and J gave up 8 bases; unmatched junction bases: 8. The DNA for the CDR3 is TGTGCCAGCAGTCAAGACAGGGAAGAAGAAAAACTGTTTTTT. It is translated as CASSQDREEEKLFF.

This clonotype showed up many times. Here the CDR3 reads CASSRRGGFGYTF. In DNA form, the CDR3 reads TGCGCCAGCAGCCGACGCGGGGGCTTTGGCTACACCTTC. V gene TRBV4-1 combines with J gene TRBJ1-2; tentatively, D is TRBD1 (6 bases). CDR1 is MGHRA and CDR2 is YSYEKL in the germline V gene. V was cut by 4 bases and J by 7 bases, with 13 bases left in between. CDR3 length: 13 residues.

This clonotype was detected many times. CDR3 region: CASSKGGFADTQYF. The CDR3, as DNA: TGTGCCAGCAGTAAGGGGGGATTTGCAGATACGCAGTATTTT. J is TRBJ2-3 and V is TRBV7-8, with D perhaps matching TRBD1 or TRBD2 (6 bases each). V was pared by 6 bases and J by 4 bases, with 14 bases between. The germline CDR1 and CDR2 sequences are SGHVS and FQNEAQ. This CDR3 contains 14 residues.

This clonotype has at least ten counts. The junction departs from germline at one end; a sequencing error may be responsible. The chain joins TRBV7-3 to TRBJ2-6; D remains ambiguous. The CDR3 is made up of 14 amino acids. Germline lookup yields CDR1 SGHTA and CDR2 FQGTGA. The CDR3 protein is CASSLNSGANVLTF. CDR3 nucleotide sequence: TGTGCCAGCAGTTTAAATTCTGGGGCCAACGTCCTGACTTTC.

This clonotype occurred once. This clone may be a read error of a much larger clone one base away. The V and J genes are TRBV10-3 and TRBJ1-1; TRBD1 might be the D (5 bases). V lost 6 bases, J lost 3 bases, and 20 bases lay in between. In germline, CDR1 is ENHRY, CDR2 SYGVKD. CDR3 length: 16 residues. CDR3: CAISPNIGTADTEAFF. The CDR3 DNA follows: TGTGCCATCAGCCCTAACATCGGGACGGCGGACACTGAAGCTTTCTTT.

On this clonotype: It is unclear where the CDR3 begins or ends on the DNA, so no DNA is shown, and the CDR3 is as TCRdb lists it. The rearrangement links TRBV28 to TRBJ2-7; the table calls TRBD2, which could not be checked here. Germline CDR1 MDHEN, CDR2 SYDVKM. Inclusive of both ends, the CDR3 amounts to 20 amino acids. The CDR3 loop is CATPSIGTSGRALYFCEQYF.

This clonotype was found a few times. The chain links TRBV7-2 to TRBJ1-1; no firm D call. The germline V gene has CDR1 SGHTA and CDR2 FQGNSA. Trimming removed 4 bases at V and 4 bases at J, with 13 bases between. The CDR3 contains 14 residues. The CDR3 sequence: CASSSRPGITEAFF. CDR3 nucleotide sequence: TGTGCCAGCAGCTCAAGACCGGGGATCACTGAAGCTTTCTTT.

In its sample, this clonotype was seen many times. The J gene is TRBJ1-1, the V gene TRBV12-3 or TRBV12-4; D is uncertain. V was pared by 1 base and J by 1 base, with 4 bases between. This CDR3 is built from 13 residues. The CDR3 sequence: CASSLGENTEAFF. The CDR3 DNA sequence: TGTGCCAGCAGTTTAGGAGAGAACACTGAAGCTTTCTTT.

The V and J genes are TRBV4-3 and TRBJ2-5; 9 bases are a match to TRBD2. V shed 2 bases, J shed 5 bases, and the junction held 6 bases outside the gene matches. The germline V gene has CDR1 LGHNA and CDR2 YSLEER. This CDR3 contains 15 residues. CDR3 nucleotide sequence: TGCGCCAGCAGCCAATACAGCGGGGGGCGGGAGACCCAGTACTTC. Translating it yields CASSQYSGGRETQYF.

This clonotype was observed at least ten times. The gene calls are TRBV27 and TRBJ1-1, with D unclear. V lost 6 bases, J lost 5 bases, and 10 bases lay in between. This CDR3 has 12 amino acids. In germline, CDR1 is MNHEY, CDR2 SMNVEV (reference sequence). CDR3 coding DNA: TGTGCCAGCAGCATGGGAGGGACTGAAGCTTTCTTT. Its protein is CASSMGGTEAFF.